This T cell receptor (beta chain) was sequenced for a study of CD8+ T cells in alopecia areata. Treatment given: oral pan-JAK inhibitor, 5-10 mg twice daily. On this clone itself: The target antigen is unknown.

Study-level findings and limits: Scalp and blood samples kept many expanded lesional clones throughout tofacitinib. Whereas mice showed it more clearly, TCR sharing across patients was murkier, possibly because of HLA.

It was cDNA, reverse transcribed from extracted RNA, that served as the sequencing template. Clones were sequenced by immunoSEQ multiplex PCR, and TCRdb holds only the in-frame ones, with some missing. The sample records about 180,000 clones, around 51% being singletons. V lost 2 bases to trimming and J lost 0 bases; unmatched junction nucleotides: 7. The CDR3 covers 17 residues. CDR1 and CDR2 from the germline V gene are MGHRA and YSYEKL. The sequences come from CD8+ T cells sorted from blood, collected at approximately week 52, from a patient treated with tofacitinib. The chain links TRBV4-1 to TRBJ2-4; 7 nucleotides agree with TRBD1. The clonotype comes from a human donor with alopecia areata. The CDR3 protein is CASSQPRTGRAKNIQYF. In DNA, the CDR3 is TGCGCCAGCAGCCAACCGAGGACAGGCCGAGCCAAAAACATTCAGTACTTC.